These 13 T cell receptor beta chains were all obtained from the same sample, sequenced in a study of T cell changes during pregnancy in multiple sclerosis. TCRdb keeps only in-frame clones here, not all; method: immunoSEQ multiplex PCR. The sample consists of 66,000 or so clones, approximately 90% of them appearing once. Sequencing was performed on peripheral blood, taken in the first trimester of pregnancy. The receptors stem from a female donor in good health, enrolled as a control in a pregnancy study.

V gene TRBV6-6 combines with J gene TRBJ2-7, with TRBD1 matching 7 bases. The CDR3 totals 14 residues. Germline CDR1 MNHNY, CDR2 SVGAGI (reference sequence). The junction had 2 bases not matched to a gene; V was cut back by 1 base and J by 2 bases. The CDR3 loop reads CASSYLGQTYEQYF. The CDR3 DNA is TGTGCCAGCAGTTACTTGGGACAGACCTACGAGCAGTACTTC.

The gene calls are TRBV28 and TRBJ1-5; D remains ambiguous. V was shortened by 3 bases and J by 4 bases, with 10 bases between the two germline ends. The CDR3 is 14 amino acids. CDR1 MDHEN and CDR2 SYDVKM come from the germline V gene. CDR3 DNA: TGTGCCAGCAGTTTCTTTGCAGTTAATCAGCCCCAGCATTTT. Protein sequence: CASSFFAVNQPQHF.

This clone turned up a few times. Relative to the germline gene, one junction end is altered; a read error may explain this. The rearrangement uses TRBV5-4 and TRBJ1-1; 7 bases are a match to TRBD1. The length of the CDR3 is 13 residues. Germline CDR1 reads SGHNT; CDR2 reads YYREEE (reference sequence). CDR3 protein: CASSLDSGQLRVF. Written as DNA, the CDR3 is TGTGCCAGCAGCTTGGATTCGGGACAGCTACGAGTCTTT.

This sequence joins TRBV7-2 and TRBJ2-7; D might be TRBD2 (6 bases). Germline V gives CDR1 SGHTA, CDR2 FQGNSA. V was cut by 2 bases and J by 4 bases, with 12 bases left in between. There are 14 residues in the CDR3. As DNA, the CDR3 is TGTGCCAGCAGCTTATCGGCAGGGAGGTACGAGCAGTACTTC. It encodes CASSLSAGRYEQYF.

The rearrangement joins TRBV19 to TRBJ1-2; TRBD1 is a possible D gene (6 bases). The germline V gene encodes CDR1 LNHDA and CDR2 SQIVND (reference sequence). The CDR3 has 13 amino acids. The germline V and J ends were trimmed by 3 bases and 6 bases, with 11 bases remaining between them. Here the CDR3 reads CASSMTAGDGYTF. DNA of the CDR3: TGTGCCAGTAGTATGACGGCAGGGGATGGCTACACCTTC.

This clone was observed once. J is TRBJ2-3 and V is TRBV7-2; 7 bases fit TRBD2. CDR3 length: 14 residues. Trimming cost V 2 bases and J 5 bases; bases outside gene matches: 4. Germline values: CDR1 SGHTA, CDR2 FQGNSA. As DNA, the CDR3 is TGTGCCAGCAGCTTACGCGGGGAGGGAGATACGCAGTATTTT. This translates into CASSLRGEGDTQYF.

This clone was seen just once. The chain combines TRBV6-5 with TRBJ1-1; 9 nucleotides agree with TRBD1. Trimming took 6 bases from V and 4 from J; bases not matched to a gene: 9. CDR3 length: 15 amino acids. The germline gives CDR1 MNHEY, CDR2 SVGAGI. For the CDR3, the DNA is TGTGCCAGCAGCCCACAGGGGGCCGGGAGCACTGAAGCTTTCTTT. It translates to CASSPQGAGSTEAFF.

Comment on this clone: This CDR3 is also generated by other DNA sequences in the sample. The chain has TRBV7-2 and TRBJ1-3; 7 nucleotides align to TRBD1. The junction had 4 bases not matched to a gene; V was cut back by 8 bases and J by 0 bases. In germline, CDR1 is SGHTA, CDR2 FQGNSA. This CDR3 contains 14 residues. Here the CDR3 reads CASRAGGSGNTIYF. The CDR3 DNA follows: TGTGCCAGCCGGGCAGGGGGCTCTGGAAACACCATATATTTT.

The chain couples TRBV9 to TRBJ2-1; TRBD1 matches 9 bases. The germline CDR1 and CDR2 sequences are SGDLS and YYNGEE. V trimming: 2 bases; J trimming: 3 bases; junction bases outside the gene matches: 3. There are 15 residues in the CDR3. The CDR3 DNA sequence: TGTGCCAGCAGCGTCGGGACAGGGAGCTACAATGAGCAGTTCTTC. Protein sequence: CASSVGTGSYNEQFF. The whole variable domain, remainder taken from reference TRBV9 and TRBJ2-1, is DSGVTQTPKHLITATGQRVTLRCSPRSGDLSVYWYQQSLDQGLQFLIQYYNGEERAKGNILERFSAQQFPDLHSELNLSSLELGDSALYFCASSVGTGSYNEQFFGPGTRLTVL.

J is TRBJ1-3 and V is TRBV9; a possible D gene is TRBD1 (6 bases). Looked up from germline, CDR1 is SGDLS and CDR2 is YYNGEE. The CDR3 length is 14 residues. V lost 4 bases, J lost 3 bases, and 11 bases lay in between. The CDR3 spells CASSPRTDGNTIYF. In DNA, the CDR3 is TGTGCCAGCAGCCCACGGACAGATGGAAACACCATATATTTT.

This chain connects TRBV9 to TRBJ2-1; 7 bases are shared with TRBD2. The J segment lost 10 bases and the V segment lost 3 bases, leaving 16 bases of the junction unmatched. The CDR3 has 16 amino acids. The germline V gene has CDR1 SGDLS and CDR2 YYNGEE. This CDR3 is CASSAGLGRGLDEQFF. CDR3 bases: TGTGCCAGCAGCGCGGGACTTGGGCGGGGGTTGGACGAGCAGTTCTTC.

The CDR3 loop is CASSLLEGAITEAFF. The CDR3 DNA reads TGTGCCAGCAGCCTTCTTGAGGGGGCGATTACTGAAGCTTTCTTT. The chain employs TRBV7-2 and TRBJ1-1, with 7 bases matching TRBD1. Trimming at V came to 5 bases and at J to 5 bases, leaving 11 bases not matched to a gene. Germline V lookup: CDR1 SGHTA, CDR2 FQGNSA. The CDR3 length is 15 residues.

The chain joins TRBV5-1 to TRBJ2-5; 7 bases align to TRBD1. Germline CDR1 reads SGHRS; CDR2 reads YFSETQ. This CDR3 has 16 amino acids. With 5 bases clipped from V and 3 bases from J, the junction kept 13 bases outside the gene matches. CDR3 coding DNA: TGCGCCAGCAGGACCTCCCTGGGACAGCAAGAAGAGACCCAGTACTTC. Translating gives CASRTSLGQQEETQYF. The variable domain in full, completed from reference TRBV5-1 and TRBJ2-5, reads KAGVTQTPRYLIKTRGQQVTLSCSPISGHRSVSWYQQTPGQGLQFLFEYFSETQRNKGNFPGRFSGRQFSNSRSEMNVSTLELGDSALYLCASRTSLGQQEETQYFGPGTRLLVL.